This T cell receptor (beta chain) is from a study of blood T cell repertoires in COVID-19. Across the study: Some COVID-19 samples were acute and others convalescent; all came from the United States, Italy and Spain.

Cohort placement rested on clinical history that participants reported themselves. From germline, CDR1 is SGHTA and CDR2 FQGNSA. The CDR3 loop spans 13 amino acids. The junction had 5 bases not matched to a gene; V was cut back by 5 bases and J by 7 bases. Repertoires were generated with immunoSEQ multiplex PCR, while TCRdb's copy carries only in-frame clones and drops some. This repertoire shows 400,000 to 550,000 clones, 70% to 90% found once; its top ten account for roughly 1.8%. The chain is built from TRBV7-2 and TRBJ2-7, with 10 bases identical to TRBD2. The sample was PBMCs or T cells enriched from blood (not recorded which). This TCR was recovered from a young woman with acute COVID-19. The CDR3 loop is CASSLGLAREQYF. CDR3 DNA sequence: TGTGCCAGCAGCCTGGGACTAGCGAGGGAGCAGTACTTC. Together with reference TRBV7-2 and TRBJ2-7, the CDR3 gives the full variable domain: GAGVSQSPSNKVTEKGKDVELRCDPISGHTALYWYRQSLGQGLEFLIYFQGNSAPDKSGLPSDRFSAERTGGSVSTLTIQRTQQEDSAVYLCASSLGLAREQYFGPGTRLTVT.